The text below deals with one TCR beta chain. Its antigen is unidentified. This record belongs to a study of blood T cells in healthy people across ages. The CDR3 has 13 residues. Study results and caveats: Long-lived and aged donors differed, with more naive CD4+ cells and higher diversity in the long-lived.

It was with a sample-barcoded 5' primer and a J-beta primer mix that a second PCR of roughly 6 to 12 cycles was run. Tagging of each cDNA molecule was performed by a template-switch adaptor with 12 random nucleotides. TCRdb independently ran MiXCR on the 5' RACE reads; one entry per CDR3 protein. The data show roughly 800,000 distinct CDR3 sequences, roughly 50% seen once. The clonotype originates from a man aged 80 or over in good health. The chain has TRBV12-3 or TRBV12-4 and TRBJ2-4; D is possibly TRBD1 (5 bases). The J call may be incorrect, as the DNA end agrees better with TRBJ2-7. The sequencing sample was made of blood. The CDR3 loop is CASSLSGMYEQYF. In DNA, the CDR3 is TGTGCCAGCAGTCTCTCAGGGATGTACGAGCAGTACTTC.